The clone carrying this T cell receptor (beta chain) was recorded at least ten times. The antigen is not known. This record comes from a study of neurological immune-mediated disorders. The study's findings and limits: Subjects shared no identical expanded-clone CDR3 amino acid sequences, suggesting private TCR-beta repertoires in all groups.

The V gene's germline CDR1 is SEHNR and CDR2 FQNEAQ (reference sequence). This CDR3 is built from 12 residues. V dropped 11 bases and J dropped 6 bases, with 14 bases sitting between them. The sample's time point: longitudinal time-point 2. cDNA synthesis was performed by 5'RACE with 10-nucleotide random UMIs. TCRdb called the 5' RACE reads again in MiXCR, with one record for every CDR3 protein. The table shows some 60,000 distinct CDR3 sequences, with nearly 10% occurring only once. Sequences were obtained from PBMCs. This TCR was sampled from a man aged 25 to 45 in good health. This chain joins TRBV7-9 and TRBJ2-1, with D perhaps TRBD1 (6 bases). This CDR3 is CAGQTGRNEQFF. The DNA of the CDR3 is TGTGCCGGTCAAACAGGGCGCAATGAGCAGTTCTTC.